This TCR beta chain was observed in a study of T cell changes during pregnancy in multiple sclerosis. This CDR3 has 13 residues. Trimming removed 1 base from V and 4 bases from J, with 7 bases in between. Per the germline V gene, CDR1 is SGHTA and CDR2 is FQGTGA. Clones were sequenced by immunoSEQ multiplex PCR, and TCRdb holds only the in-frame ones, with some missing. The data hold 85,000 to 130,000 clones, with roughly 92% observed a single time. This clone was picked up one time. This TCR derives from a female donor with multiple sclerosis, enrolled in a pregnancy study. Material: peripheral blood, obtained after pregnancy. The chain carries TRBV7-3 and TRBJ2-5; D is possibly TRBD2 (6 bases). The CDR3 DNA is TGTGCCAGCAGCTTAAAAGCGGGAGAGACCCAGTACTTC. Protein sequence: CASSLKAGETQYF.